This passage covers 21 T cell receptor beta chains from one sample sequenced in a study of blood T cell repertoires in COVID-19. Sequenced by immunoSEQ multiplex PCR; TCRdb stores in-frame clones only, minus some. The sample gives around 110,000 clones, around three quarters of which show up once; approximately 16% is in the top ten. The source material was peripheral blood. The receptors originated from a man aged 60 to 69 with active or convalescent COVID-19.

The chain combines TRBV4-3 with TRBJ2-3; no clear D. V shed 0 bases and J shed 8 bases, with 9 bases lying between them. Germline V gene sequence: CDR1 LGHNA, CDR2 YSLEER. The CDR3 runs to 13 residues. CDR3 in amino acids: CASSQELRFTQYF. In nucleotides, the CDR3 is TGCGCCAGCAGCCAAGAACTACGATTTACGCAGTATTTT.

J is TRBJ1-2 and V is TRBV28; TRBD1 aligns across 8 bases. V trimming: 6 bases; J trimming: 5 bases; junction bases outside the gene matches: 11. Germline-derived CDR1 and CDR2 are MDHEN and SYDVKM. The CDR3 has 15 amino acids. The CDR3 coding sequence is TGTGCCAGCAGCAAACCTGGGCAGGGGGCTTATGGCTACACCTTC. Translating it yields CASSKPGQGAYGYTF.

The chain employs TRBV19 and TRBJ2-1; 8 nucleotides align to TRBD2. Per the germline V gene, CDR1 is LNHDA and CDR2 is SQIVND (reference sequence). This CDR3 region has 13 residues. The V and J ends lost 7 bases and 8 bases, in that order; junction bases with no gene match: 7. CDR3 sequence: CASTFSGSHEQFF. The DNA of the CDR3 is TGTGCCAGTACCTTCAGCGGGAGTCATGAGCAGTTCTTC.

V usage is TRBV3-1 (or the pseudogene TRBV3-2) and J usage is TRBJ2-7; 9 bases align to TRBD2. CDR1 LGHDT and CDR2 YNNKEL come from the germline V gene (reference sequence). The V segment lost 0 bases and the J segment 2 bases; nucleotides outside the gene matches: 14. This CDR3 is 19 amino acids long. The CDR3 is CASSQDRLAEDKRTYEQYF. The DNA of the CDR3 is TGTGCCAGCAGCCAAGATAGACTAGCGGAGGATAAAAGGACCTACGAGCAGTACTTC.

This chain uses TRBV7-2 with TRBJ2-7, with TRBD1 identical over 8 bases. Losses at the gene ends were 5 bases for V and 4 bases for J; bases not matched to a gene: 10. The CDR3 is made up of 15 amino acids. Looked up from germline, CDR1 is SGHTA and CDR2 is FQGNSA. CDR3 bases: TGTGCCAGCAGCCATCGCGTGACAGGGGCGTACGAGCAGTACTTC. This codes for CASSHRVTGAYEQYF.

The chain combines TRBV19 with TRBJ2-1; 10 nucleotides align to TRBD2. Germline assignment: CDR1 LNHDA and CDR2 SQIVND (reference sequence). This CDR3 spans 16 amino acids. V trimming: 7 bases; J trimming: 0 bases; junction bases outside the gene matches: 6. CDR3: CASTGTSVSSYNEQFF. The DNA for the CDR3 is TGTGCCAGTACCGGGACTAGCGTAAGCTCCTACAATGAGCAGTTCTTC.

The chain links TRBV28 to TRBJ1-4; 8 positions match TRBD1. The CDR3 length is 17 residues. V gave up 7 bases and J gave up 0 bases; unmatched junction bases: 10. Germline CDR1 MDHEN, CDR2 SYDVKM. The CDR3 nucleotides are TGTGCCAGCATCCCGACAGGGGAGGCAGCAACTAATGAAAAACTGTTTTTT. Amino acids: CASIPTGEAATNEKLFF.

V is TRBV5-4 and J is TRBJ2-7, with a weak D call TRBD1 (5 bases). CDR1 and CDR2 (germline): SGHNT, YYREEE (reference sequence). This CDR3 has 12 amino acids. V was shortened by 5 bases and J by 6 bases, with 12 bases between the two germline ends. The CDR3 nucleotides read TGTGCCAGCAGGGGCAGGGAAGGCGAGCAGTACTTC. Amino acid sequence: CASRGREGEQYF.

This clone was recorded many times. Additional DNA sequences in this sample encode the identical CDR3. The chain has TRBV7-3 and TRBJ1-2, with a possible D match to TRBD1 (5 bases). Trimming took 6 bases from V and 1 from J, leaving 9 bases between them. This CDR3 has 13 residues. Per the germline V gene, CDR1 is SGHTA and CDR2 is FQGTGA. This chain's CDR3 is CASSPDSNYGYTF. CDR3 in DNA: TGTGCCAGCAGTCCAGACAGTAACTATGGCTACACCTTC.

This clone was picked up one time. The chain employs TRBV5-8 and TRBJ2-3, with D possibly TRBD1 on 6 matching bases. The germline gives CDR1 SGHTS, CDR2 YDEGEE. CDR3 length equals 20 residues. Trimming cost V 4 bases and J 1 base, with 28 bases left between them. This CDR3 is CASSRLPGTLMGFGTDTQYF. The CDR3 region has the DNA TGTGCCAGCAGCCGACTCCCCGGGACATTGATGGGGTTTGGCACAGATACGCAGTATTTT.

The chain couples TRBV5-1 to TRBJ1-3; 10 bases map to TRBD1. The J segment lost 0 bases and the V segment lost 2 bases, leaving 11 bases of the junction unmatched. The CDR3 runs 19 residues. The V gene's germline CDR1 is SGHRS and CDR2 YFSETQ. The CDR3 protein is CASSLRWGDRGFSGNTIYF. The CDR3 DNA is TGCGCCAGCAGCTTACGATGGGGGGACAGGGGCTTCTCTGGAAACACCATATATTTT. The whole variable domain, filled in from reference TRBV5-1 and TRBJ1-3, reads KAGVTQTPRYLIKTRGQQVTLSCSPISGHRSVSWYQQTPGQGLQFLFEYFSETQRNKGNFPGRFSGRQFSNSRSEMNVSTLELGDSALYLCASSLRWGDRGFSGNTIYFGEGSWLTVV.

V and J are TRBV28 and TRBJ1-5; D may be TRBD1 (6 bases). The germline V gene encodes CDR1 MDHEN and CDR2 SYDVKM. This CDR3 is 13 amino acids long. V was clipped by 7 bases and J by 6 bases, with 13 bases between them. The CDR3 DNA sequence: TGTGCCAGCATGAGTGGGGGCGGTCAGCCCCAGCATTTT. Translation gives CASMSGGGQPQHF.

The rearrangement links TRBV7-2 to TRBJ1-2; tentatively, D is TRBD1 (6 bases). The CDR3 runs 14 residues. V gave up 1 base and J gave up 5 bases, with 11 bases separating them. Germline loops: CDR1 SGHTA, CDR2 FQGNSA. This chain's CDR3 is CASSLDLTGYGYTF. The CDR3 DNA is TGTGCCAGCAGCTTAGACCTCACAGGGTATGGCTACACCTTC.

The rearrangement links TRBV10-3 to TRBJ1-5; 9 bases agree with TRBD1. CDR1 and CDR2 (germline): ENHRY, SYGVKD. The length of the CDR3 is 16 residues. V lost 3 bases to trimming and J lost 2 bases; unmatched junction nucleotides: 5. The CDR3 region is CAISEQGAGGNQPQHF. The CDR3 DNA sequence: TGTGCCATCAGTGAACAGGGGGCAGGGGGCAATCAGCCCCAGCATTTT.

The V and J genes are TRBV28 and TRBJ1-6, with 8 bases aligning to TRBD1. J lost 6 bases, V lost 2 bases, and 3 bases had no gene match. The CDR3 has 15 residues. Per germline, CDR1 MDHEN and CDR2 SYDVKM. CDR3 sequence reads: CASSLGTGINSPLHF. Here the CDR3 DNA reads TGTGCCAGCAGTTTAGGGACAGGAATTAATTCACCCCTCCACTTT. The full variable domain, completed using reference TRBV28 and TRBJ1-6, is DVKVTQSSRYLVKRTGEKVFLECVQDMDHENMFWYRQDPGLGLRLIYFSYDVKMKEKGDIPEGYSVSREKKERFSLILESASTNQTSMYLCASSLGTGINSPLHFGNGTRLTVT.

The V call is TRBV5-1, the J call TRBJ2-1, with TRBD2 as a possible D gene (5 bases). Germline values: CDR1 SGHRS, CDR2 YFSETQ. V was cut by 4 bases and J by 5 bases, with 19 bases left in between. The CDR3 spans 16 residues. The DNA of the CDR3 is TGCGCCAGCAGCCCGATAAGCGGACTGGGGAACAATGAGCAGTTCTTC. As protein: CASSPISGLGNNEQFF.

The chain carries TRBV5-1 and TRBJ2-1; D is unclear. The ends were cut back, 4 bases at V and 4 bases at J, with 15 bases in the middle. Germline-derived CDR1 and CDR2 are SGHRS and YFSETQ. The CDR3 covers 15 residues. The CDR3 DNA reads TGCGCCAGCAGCGAGATCGGTCTAGAATACAATGAGCAGTTCTTC. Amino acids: CASSEIGLEYNEQFF. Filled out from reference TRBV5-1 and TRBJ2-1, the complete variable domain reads KAGVTQTPRYLIKTRGQQVTLSCSPISGHRSVSWYQQTPGQGLQFLFEYFSETQRNKGNFPGRFSGRQFSNSRSEMNVSTLELGDSALYLCASSEIGLEYNEQFFGPGTRLTVL.

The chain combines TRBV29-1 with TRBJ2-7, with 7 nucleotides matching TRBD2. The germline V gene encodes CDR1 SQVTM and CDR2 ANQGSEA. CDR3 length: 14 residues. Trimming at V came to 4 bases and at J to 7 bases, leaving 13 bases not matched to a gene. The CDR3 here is CSVVGGTVGGEQYF. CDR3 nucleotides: TGCAGCGTTGTGGGTGGAACAGTCGGGGGGGAGCAGTACTTC.

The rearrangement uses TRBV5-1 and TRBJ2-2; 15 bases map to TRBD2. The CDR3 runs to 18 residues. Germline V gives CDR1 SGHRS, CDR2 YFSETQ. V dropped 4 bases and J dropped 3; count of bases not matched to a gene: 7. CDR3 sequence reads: CASSTGTSGRFDTGELFF. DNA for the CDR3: TGCGCCAGCAGCACCGGGACTAGCGGGAGGTTTGACACCGGGGAGCTGTTTTTT.

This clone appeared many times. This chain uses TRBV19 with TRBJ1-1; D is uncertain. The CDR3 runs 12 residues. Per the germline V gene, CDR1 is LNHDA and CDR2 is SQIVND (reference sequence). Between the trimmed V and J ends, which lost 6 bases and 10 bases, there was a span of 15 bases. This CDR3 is CASSNRGVGAFF. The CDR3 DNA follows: TGTGCCAGTAGCAACCGCGGGGTTGGAGCTTTCTTT.

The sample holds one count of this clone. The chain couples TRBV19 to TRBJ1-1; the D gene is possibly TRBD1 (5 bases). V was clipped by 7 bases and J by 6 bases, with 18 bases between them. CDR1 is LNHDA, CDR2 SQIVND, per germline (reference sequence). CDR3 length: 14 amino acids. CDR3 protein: CASTRWPRVAEAFF. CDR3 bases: TGTGCCAGTACCCGGTGGCCCAGGGTCGCTGAAGCTTTCTTT. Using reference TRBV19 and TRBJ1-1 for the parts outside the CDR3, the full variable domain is DGGITQSPKYLFRKEGQNVTLSCEQNLNHDAMYWYRQDPGQGLRLIYYSQIVNDFQKGDIAEGYSVSREKKESFPLTVTSAQKNPTAFYLCASTRWPRVAEAFFGQGTRLTVV.